This T cell receptor beta chain was sequenced for a study of cytomegalovirus exposure and HLA in healthy donors. PCR amplification relied on 60 Vbeta primers (plus 13 Jbeta primers). The method was immunoSEQ multiplex PCR; TCRdb's version includes in-frame clones alone and lacks a portion of them. The table shows 130,000 or so clones, with about 80% occurring only once. Study-level results: Among the sequence variants, a highly shared cluster was likely an artifact of sequencing.

From germline, CDR1 is MNHEY and CDR2 SVGAGI. Between the trimmed V and J ends, which lost 2 bases and 0 bases, there was a span of 6 bases. The CDR3 contains 14 residues. As to this clone: Its antigen remains unknown.

The receptor was derived from a man aged 25 to 40 in good health and CMV-seronegative. This chain uses TRBV6-5 with TRBJ2-3; no firm D call. Sequencing was carried out using PBMCs. CDR3: CASSYVPSTDTQYF. The CDR3 nucleotides are TGTGCCAGCAGTTACGTCCCTAGCACAGATACGCAGTATTTT.